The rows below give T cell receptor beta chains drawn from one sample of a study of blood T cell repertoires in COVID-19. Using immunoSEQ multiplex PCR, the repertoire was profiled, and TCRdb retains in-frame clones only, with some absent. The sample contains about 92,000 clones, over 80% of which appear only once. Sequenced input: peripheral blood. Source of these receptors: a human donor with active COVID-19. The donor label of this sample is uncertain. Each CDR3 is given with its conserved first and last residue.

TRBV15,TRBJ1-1,CATSRDYGAQNTEAFF
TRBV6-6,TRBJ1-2,CATHQGTNYGYTF
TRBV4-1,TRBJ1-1,CASSQADRGNTEAFF
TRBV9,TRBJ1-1,CASSPVLQSEAFF
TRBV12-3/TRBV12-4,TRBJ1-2,CASSPTGGAGYTF
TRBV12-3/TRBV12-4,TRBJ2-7,CATSAGIYEQYF
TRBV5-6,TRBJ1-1,CASSLYMTADNVNEAFF
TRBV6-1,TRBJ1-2,CASSEAGRVGNYGYTF
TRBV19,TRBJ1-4,CASRQGRVEKLFF
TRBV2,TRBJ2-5,CASITGGEVKETQYF
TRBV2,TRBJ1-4,CASSGQSEKLFF
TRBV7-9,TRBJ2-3,CASSLLAGGPSSGDTQYF
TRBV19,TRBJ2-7,CASSIVHLAYEQYF
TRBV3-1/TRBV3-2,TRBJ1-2,CASSQKDRVGGYTF
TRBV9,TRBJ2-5,CASSLTGSGETQYF
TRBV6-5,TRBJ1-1,CASRRGQITEAFF
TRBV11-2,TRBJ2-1,CASSRGDRVYNEQFF